This is a list of T cell receptor beta chains from one sample in a study of blood T cell repertoires in COVID-19. TCRdb's table, derived via immunoSEQ multiplex PCR, lists solely in-frame clones and lacks some. In the table there are a few hundred thousand clones, roughly 80% of which are singletons. The sequenced sample was peripheral blood. The source is a young woman with acute or convalescent COVID-19. CDR3s include the opening cysteine and the closing phenylalanine or tryptophan. D genes are given only for firm matches. Some rows have no size entry. The others give once, few or many, or a class for an expanded clone.

TRBV6-5,NA,NA,TRBJ2-1,TGTGCCAGCAGGCCCGACGGGACTCGAAGTGAGCAGTTCTTC,CASRPDGTRSEQFF
TRBV7-2,NA,TRBD1,TRBJ1-2,TGTGCCAGCACCGAAATCGGGACAGGGTGGCTTGGAACTAACTATGGCTACACCTTC,CASTEIGTGWLGTNYGYTF
TRBV4-3,NA,TRBD2,TRBJ2-7,TGCGCCAGCAGCCAAGAATGGCTAGCGGGAGCTCACGAGCAGTACTTC,CASSQEWLAGAHEQYF
TRBV27,NA,NA,TRBJ2-1,TGTGCCAGCGGCACGAGGTGGGAGTCGGACAATGAGCAGTTCTTC,CASGTRWESDNEQFF
TRBV4-2,NA,TRBD1,TRBJ2-3,TGTGCCAGCAGCCAAGATACTGGACAGGGCACAGATACGCAGTATTTT,CASSQDTGQGTDTQYF
TRBV11-2,NA,TRBD1,TRBJ1-2,TGTGCCAGCAGCCTATCGACAGGGACAGGGGGCTACACCTTC,CASSLSTGTGGYTF
TRBV4-3,NA,TRBD2,TRBJ2-7,TGCGCCAGCAGCCAAGATCTGGCGGGAGGGCTGGACTACGAGCAGTACTTC,CASSQDLAGGLDYEQYF
TRBV7-8,NA,TRBD1,TRBJ2-5,TGTGCCAGCAGCTCAAGACAGGGGAGGGAGACCCAGTACTTC,CASSSRQGRETQYF
TRBV12-5,few,NA,TRBJ2-3,TGTGCTAGTGGTGATCTAGGGGGTACGCAGTATTTT,CASGDLGGTQYF
TRBV5-6,NA,TRBD1,TRBJ1-2,TGTGCCAGCAGGCGACAGGGGGCTAGCTATGGCTACACCTTC,CASRRQGASYGYTF